This is a list of T cell receptor beta chains from one sample in a study of T cells after yellow fever vaccination. Via MiXCR, TCRdb re-called the 5' RACE reads, giving one row per CDR3 protein. The sample includes 550,000 or so distinct CDR3 sequences, roughly a fifth seen only once; the top ten take 14%. This material consisted of PBMCs, taken 15 days after the yellow fever booster vaccination. The receptor source for this set is a man in his thirties or forties who received the YFV17D yellow fever vaccine. Each CDR3 is given with its conserved first and last residue. A D gene is named only where the DNA matches it firmly. The size field is filled for only some rows; it gives once, few, many or a size class.

size	length	D	V	J	CDR3	DNA
few	14	TRBD2	TRBV4-3	TRBJ2-7	CASSQRGLAGEQYF	TGCGCCAGCAGCCAAAGGGGACTAGCGGGCGAGCAGTACTTC
few	14	TRBD2	TRBV4-1	TRBJ2-1	CASRRREREIEQFF	TGCGCCAGCCGGCGTCGCGAGCGGGAGATTGAGCAGTTCTTC
NA	14	NA	TRBV12-3/TRBV12-4	TRBJ1-3	CASTVGFSGNTIYF	TGTGCCAGCACCGTGGGTTTCTCTGGAAACACCATATATTTT
NA	14	NA	TRBV10-3	TRBJ2-5	CAISENEGEETQYF	TGTGCCATCAGTGAGAATGAGGGCGAAGAGACCCAGTACTTC
NA	13	NA	TRBV25-1	TRBJ2-7	CASSLLGNDEQYF	TGTGCCAGCAGTTTACTAGGGAATGACGAGCAGTACTTC
NA	17	TRBD2	TRBV3-1	TRBJ2-1	CASSPPRLADSYNEQFF	TGTGCCAGCAGCCCCCCCAGGCTAGCGGATTCCTACAATGAGCAGTTCTTC
few	13	NA	TRBV7-2	TRBJ1-1	CASSLYRATEAFF	TGTGCCAGCAGCTTGTACAGGGCCACTGAAGCTTTCTTT
NA	18	NA	TRBV11-2	TRBJ2-5	CASSFTLAPTPREETQYF	TGTGCCAGCAGCTTTACCCTGGCTCCCACTCCCCGCGAGGAGACCCAGTACTTC
NA	18	TRBD1	TRBV11-2	TRBJ2-5	CASSSGGCTPLYQETQYF	TGTGCCAGCAGCTCAGGGGGTTGTACTCCGCTGTACCAAGAGACCCAGTACTTC
few	14	TRBD1	TRBV4-2	TRBJ1-4	CASSQDRGREKLFF	TGTGCCAGCAGCCAAGACAGGGGGCGAGAAAAACTGTTTTTT
NA	16	NA	TRBV4-2	TRBJ2-1	CASSQDTGGGYNEQFF	TGTGCCAGCAGCCAAGACACCGGAGGAGGTTACAATGAGCAGTTCTTC
NA	14	NA	TRBV6-1	TRBJ1-2	CASSKRDGLQGYTF	TGTGCCAGCAGTAAAAGGGACGGACTCCAAGGCTACACCTTC
few	17	TRBD1	TRBV5-1	TRBJ2-3	CASSLGTGERTTDTQYF	TGCGCCAGCAGCTTGGGGACAGGGGAAAGGACGACAGATACGCAGTATTTT
NA	14	NA	TRBV18	TRBJ1-1	CASSLGPQETEAFF	TGTGCCAGCTCCCTGGGGCCCCAGGAGACTGAAGCTTTCTTT
NA	15	TRBD2	TRBV27	TRBJ2-7	CASSGRTSGSYEQYF	TGTGCCAGCAGTGGACGGACTAGTGGGTCCTACGAGCAGTACTTC
NA	12	NA	TRBV27	TRBJ2-4	CASGLAKNIQYF	TGTGCCAGCGGCTTAGCCAAAAACATTCAGTACTTC
many	13	NA	TRBV7-3	TRBJ2-1	CASSWDHYNEQFF	TGTGCCAGCAGCTGGGACCATTACAATGAGCAGTTCTTC
NA	16	TRBD1	TRBV5-5	TRBJ2-1	CASSLRTGTGIDEQFF	TGTGCCAGCAGCTTGCGAACCGGGACAGGGATCGATGAGCAGTTCTTC
few	14	TRBD2	TRBV7-2	TRBJ2-1	CAIKAGLRDNEQFF	TGTGCCATCAAGGCGGGACTAAGAGACAATGAGCAGTTCTTC
NA	14	NA	TRBV3-1	TRBJ2-7	CASRQTATSYEQYF	TGTGCCAGCAGGCAAACAGCGACCTCCTACGAGCAGTACTTC
few	17	NA	TRBV20-1	TRBJ2-2	CSARESGERRGSGELFF	TGCAGTGCTAGAGAATCAGGGGAGCGCCGAGGGTCCGGGGAGCTGTTTTTT
few	14	TRBD1	TRBV20-1	TRBJ1-2	CSARQPGTGNGYTF	TGCAGTGCCCGTCAACCCGGGACAGGAAATGGCTACACCTTC
few	14	TRBD1	TRBV27	TRBJ2-1	CASKPGQRNNEQFF	TGTGCCAGCAAACCGGGACAGCGAAACAATGAGCAGTTCTTC
few	15	NA	TRBV10-2	TRBJ2-1	CASSERADSYNEQFF	TGCGCCAGCAGTGAGAGAGCGGACTCCTACAATGAGCAGTTCTTC
few	14	TRBD1	TRBV6-5	TRBJ2-2	CASRGQPNTGELFF	TGTGCCAGCAGGGGACAGCCGAACACCGGGGAGCTGTTTTTT
many	13	NA	TRBV5-1	TRBJ2-3	CASSLSGTDTQYF	TGTGCCAGCAGCTTAAGTGGCACAGATACGCAGTATTTT
NA	16	NA	TRBV27	TRBJ2-7	CASSFLSAGPSYEQYF	TGTGCCAGCAGTTTTCTTTCGGCAGGGCCATCCTACGAGCAGTACTTC
NA	13	TRBD1	TRBV20-1	TRBJ1-5	CSAIEGANQPQHF	TGCAGTGCCATAGAGGGGGCCAATCAGCCCCAGCATTTT
many	15	NA	TRBV5-6	TRBJ1-3	CASSPKTGSGNTIYF	TGTGCCAGCAGCCCGAAGACAGGCTCTGGAAACACCATATATTTT
few	15	TRBD2	TRBV20-1	TRBJ2-3	CSASGLAGDVDTQYF	TGCAGTGCTAGTGGGCTAGCGGGAGACGTAGATACGCAGTATTTT
NA	15	TRBD2	TRBV11-2	TRBJ2-7	CASSLYSGVNYEQYF	TGTGCCAGCAGCTTGTATAGCGGGGTGAATTACGAGCAGTACTTC
NA	16	TRBD2	TRBV7-6	TRBJ2-1	CASSLVPLAGNNEQFF	TGTGCCAGCAGCTTAGTCCCACTAGCGGGAAACAATGAGCAGTTCTTC
few	15	TRBD2	TRBV6-5	TRBJ2-2	CASSSFASGRGELFF	TGTGCCAGCAGTTCCTTTGCTAGCGGGAGAGGGGAGCTGTTTTTT
few	10	NA	TRBV20-1	TRBJ2-5	CSAPKETQYF	TGCAGTGCCCCCAAGGAGACCCAGTACTTC
NA	15	NA	TRBV18	TRBJ2-5	CASSRLGTSQETQYF	TGTGCCAGCTCACGCCTTGGGACTTCCCAAGAGACCCAGTACTTC
few	16	TRBD2	TRBV13	TRBJ2-2	CASSDSGRGITGELFF	TGTGCCAGCAGCGATAGCGGGAGGGGGATCACCGGGGAGCTGTTTTTT
NA	15	NA	TRBV12-3/TRBV12-4	TRBJ2-7	CASSGRGLGSYEQYF	TGTGCCAGCAGTGGGAGGGGGCTCGGATCCTACGAGCAGTACTTC
few	16	TRBD2	TRBV7-2	TRBJ2-1	CASSLHPSGRYNEQFF	TGTGCCAGCAGCTTACACCCGAGCGGGAGGTACAATGAGCAGTTCTTC
NA	16	NA	TRBV27	TRBJ1-3	CASSADGSFSGNTIYF	TGTGCCAGCAGTGCGGACGGATCTTTCTCTGGAAACACCATATATTTT
few	14	TRBD1	TRBV20-1	TRBJ1-6	CSAGPGQGYSPLHF	TGCAGTGCTGGCCCGGGACAGGGCTATTCACCCCTCCACTTT
NA	17	TRBD2	TRBV10-2	TRBJ2-3	CASSELGGADLTDTQYF	TGCGCCAGCAGTGAACTCGGGGGGGCCGACCTCACAGATACGCAGTATTTT
few	16	TRBD1	TRBV14	TRBJ2-5	CASSPRDRGSQETQYF	TGTGCCAGCAGCCCCCGGGACAGGGGTTCCCAAGAGACCCAGTACTTC
NA	16	TRBD2	TRBV24-1	TRBJ2-5	CATSDLLAGVRETQYF	TGTGCCACCAGTGATTTGCTCGCGGGAGTAAGAGAGACCCAGTACTTC
NA	14	TRBD2	TRBV4-3	TRBJ2-7	CASSQGGTSYEQYF	TGCGCCAGCAGCCAAGGCGGGACTAGCTACGAGCAGTACTTC
few	17	TRBD2	TRBV6-1	TRBJ2-3	CASSGIAGGLTTDTQYF	TGTGCCAGCAGTGGCATAGCGGGAGGCCTTACCACAGATACGCAGTATTTT
many	14	NA	TRBV12-3/TRBV12-4	TRBJ2-4	CASSPRVAKNIQYF	TGTGCCAGCAGCCCACGGGTGGCCAAAAACATTCAGTACTTC
few	11	NA	TRBV7-2	TRBJ2-3	CASRLADTQYF	TGTGCCAGCAGATTGGCGGATACGCAGTATTTT
NA	14	TRBD1	TRBV12-3/TRBV12-4	TRBJ1-5	CASRRDRGNQPQHF	TGTGCCAGCAGACGGGACAGGGGTAATCAGCCCCAGCATTTT
NA	14	NA	TRBV5-6	TRBJ2-3	CASSLGGHSDTQYF	TGTGCCAGCAGCTTGGGGGGGCACTCAGATACGCAGTATTTT
NA	19	TRBD2	TRBV11-2	TRBJ2-5	CASSLGTAGAPEIRETQYF	TGTGCCAGCAGCCTAGGCACCGCGGGAGCCCCTGAAATAAGGGAGACCCAGTACTTC
NA	15	TRBD2	TRBV6-2/TRBV6-3	TRBJ2-3	CASSYSRPGLATQYF	TGTGCCAGCAGTTACAGCCGTCCGGGACTAGCAACGCAGTATTTT
many	19	TRBD2	TRBV11-2	TRBJ2-7	CASSLVVKTSRYQVNEQYF	TGTGCCAGCAGCTTAGTAGTTAAGACTAGCCGCTATCAGGTCAACGAGCAGTACTTC
NA	16	TRBD1	TRBV7-2	TRBJ2-5	CASSLLIGTGEETQYF	TGTGCCAGCAGCTTATTAATTGGGACAGGGGAGGAGACCCAGTACTTC
few	13	TRBD1	TRBV7-2	TRBJ2-5	CASSPDRPQTQYF	TGTGCCAGCAGCCCGGACAGGCCCCAGACCCAGTACTTC
few	15	TRBD2	TRBV29-1	TRBJ2-7	CSVEGTSGSPYEQYF	TGCAGCGTTGAGGGCACTAGCGGGAGTCCCTACGAGCAGTACTTC